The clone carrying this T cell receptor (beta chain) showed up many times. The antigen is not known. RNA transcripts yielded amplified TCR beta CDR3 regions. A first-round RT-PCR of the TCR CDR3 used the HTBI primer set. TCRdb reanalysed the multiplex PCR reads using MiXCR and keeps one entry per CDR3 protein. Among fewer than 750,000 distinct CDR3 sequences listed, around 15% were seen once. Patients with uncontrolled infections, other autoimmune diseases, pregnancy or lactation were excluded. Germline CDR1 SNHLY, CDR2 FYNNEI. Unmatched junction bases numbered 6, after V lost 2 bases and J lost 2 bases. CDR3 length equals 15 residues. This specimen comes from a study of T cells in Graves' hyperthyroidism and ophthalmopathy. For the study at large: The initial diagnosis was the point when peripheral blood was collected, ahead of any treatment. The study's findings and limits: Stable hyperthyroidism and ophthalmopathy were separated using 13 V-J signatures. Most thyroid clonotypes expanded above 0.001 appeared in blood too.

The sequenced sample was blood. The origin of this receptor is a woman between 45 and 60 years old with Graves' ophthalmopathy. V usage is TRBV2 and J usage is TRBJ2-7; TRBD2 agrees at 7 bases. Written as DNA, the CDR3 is TGTGCCAGCAGTGAATCGGCGGGAGAAGCCTACGAGCAGTACTTC. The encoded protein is CASSESAGEAYEQYF.